This T cell receptor (beta chain) was sequenced during a study of T-cell reconstitution after alpha-beta-depleted transplantation in children. V trimming: 6 bases; J trimming: 0 bases; junction bases outside the gene matches: 5. Germline lookup yields CDR1 SGHTA and CDR2 FQGNSA. The length of the CDR3 is 15 residues. As it was prepared, the TCRbeta library received unique molecular identifiers. Each CDR3 protein is one row after TCRdb ran MiXCR on the PCR reads. The sample has approximately 400,000 distinct CDR3 sequences; approximately 10% are singletons. This clonotype originated in a human donor who donated a stem cell graft to a child with acute myeloid leukemia. The chain couples TRBV7-2 to TRBJ2-7; 10 nucleotides agree with TRBD1. Specimen: PBMCs from the stem cell graft donor, collected from the stem cell graft. The CDR3 DNA reads TGTGCCAGCAGTTACAGGACAGGGGGCTCCTACGAGCAGTACTTC. Protein product: CASSYRTGGSYEQYF.